These 7 T cell receptor beta chains originate from one sample sequenced in a study of cytomegalovirus exposure and HLA in healthy donors. The PCR employed 60 Vbeta primers together with 13 Jbeta primers. The table came from immunoSEQ multiplex PCR; TCRdb's copy has only in-frame clones and leaves some out. The sample lists about 92,000 clones; roughly 73% were seen once. The sequenced material came from PBMCs. The receptors derive from a man between 45 and 60 years old in good health and CMV-seropositive.

The chain combines TRBV7-2 with TRBJ1-2, with 10 bases identical to TRBD1. V lost 4 bases and J lost 8; bases outside the gene matches: 1. CDR1 SGHTA and CDR2 FQGNSA come from the germline V gene. This CDR3 is built from 12 residues. The CDR3 region is CASSWTGGGYTF. The CDR3 DNA reads as TGTGCCAGCAGCTGGACAGGGGGAGGCTACACCTTC. The full variable domain, completed using reference TRBV7-2 and TRBJ1-2, is GAGVSQSPSNKVTEKGKDVELRCDPISGHTALYWYRQSLGQGLEFLIYFQGNSAPDKSGLPSDRFSAERTGGSVSTLTIQRTQQEDSAVYLCASSWTGGGYTFGSGTRLTVV.

This chain uses TRBV7-2 with TRBJ1-1; maybe TRBD1 (6 bases). The CDR3 contains 14 residues. Trimming left V 5 bases short and J 7 bases short, with 17 bases between. Germline CDR1 and CDR2: SGHTA and FQGNSA. CDR3 DNA: TGTGCCAGCAGCCCGCCGCGGGGGCGGATTGAAGCTTTCTTT. Amino acid sequence: CASSPPRGRIEAFF. The full variable domain, its missing parts supplied by reference TRBV7-2 and TRBJ1-1, is GAGVSQSPSNKVTEKGKDVELRCDPISGHTALYWYRQSLGQGLEFLIYFQGNSAPDKSGLPSDRFSAERTGGSVSTLTIQRTQQEDSAVYLCASSPPRGRIEAFFGQGTRLTVV.

This rearrangement joins TRBV5-1 to TRBJ2-1; D is perhaps TRBD2 (6 bases). V was cut by 2 bases and J by 0 bases, with 9 bases left in between. Germline-derived CDR1 and CDR2 are SGHRS and YFSETQ. The CDR3 totals 15 residues. The CDR3 loop is CASSFGGSSYNEQFF. The CDR3 DNA sequence: TGCGCCAGCAGCTTTGGAGGGAGCTCCTACAATGAGCAGTTCTTC.

CDR3 amino acids: CAISESTQGPNYGYTF. Written as DNA, the CDR3 is TGTGCCATCAGTGAGTCAACACAGGGACCTAACTATGGCTACACCTTC. The genes are TRBV10-3 and TRBJ1-2, with D possibly matching TRBD1 (6 bases). CDR3 size: 16 residues. In germline, CDR1 is ENHRY, CDR2 SYGVKD. The ends were cut back, 0 bases at V and 0 bases at J, with 11 bases in the middle.

V gene TRBV28 combines with J gene TRBJ2-3; TRBD1 matches 10 bases. Germline lookup yields CDR1 MDHEN and CDR2 SYDVKM. The CDR3 is 16 amino acids. Trimming removed 3 bases from V and 6 bases from J; junction bases left unmatched: 9. CDR3 DNA sequence: TGTGCCAGCAGTTTGGGGGGACAGGGGTTTTTGGATACGCAGTATTTT. This encodes CASSLGGQGFLDTQYF.

The chain has TRBV19 and TRBJ1-1; tentatively, D is TRBD1 (5 bases). The ends were cut back, 3 bases at V and 4 bases at J, with 9 bases in the middle. Germline CDR1 LNHDA, CDR2 SQIVND (reference sequence). CDR3 length: 13 amino acids. The CDR3 sequence is CASSMGGFTEAFF. The CDR3 nucleotides are TGTGCCAGTAGTATGGGGGGGTTCACTGAAGCTTTCTTT.

Remarks on this clone: The junction and the germline gene differ at one end; a read error may be behind it. The J gene is TRBJ1-2, the V gene TRBV30; TRBD1 is a possible D gene (6 bases). The CDR3 extends over 14 amino acids. Germline assignment: CDR1 GTSNPN and CDR2 SVGIG (reference sequence). The CDR3 DNA sequence: TGTGCCTGGAGTGTCACAGGGACTAACTATGGCTACCCCTTC. It codes for CAWSVTGTNYGYPF. Based on the CDR3 plus reference TRBV30 and TRBJ1-2, the full variable domain is SQTIHQWPATLVQPVGSPLSLECTVEGTSNPNLYWYRQAAGRGLQLLFYSVGIGQISSEVPQNLSASRPQDRQFILSSKKLLLSDSGFYLCAWSVTGTNYGYPFGSGTRLTVV.